This TCR beta chain stems from a study of T cell responses to AZD1222 COVID-19 vaccine. Study results and limitations: Without day 14 samples, only post-peak T cell repertoires were studied. The donor cohort was predominantly white British with a female majority, and clonal diversity may have been underestimated. Rises in breadth and depth of Spike-specific TCRs came after two AZD1222 doses.

Second-dose schedules of about 4 or about 12 weeks were combined. Of note for this clone: Its antigen is currently unknown.

TCRdb keeps only in-frame clones here, not all; method: immunoSEQ multiplex PCR. This sample carries some 140,000 clones, approximately 92% of them seen once, and the ten largest clones take 6% to 7%. The germline CDR1 and CDR2 sequences are SGHRS and YFSETQ. CDR3 size: 15 residues. V lost 2 bases, J lost 0 bases, and 9 bases lay in between. The source of this sequence is an adult who received the AZD1222 COVID-19 vaccine. Sequenced here: peripheral blood, sampled 28 days after the second AZD1222 dose. This sequence joins TRBV5-1 and TRBJ1-3; no firm D call. CDR3 sequence: CASSFGRNSGNTIYF. In nucleotides, the CDR3 is TGCGCCAGCAGCTTCGGTCGAAACTCTGGAAACACCATATATTTT.